A single sample gave rise to the 22 T cell receptor beta chains below, sequenced in a study of blood T cells in healthy people across ages. The second PCR ran roughly 6 to 11 cycles with a sample-barcoded 5' primer and J-beta primers. TCRdb fed the 5' RACE reads into MiXCR, producing one record per CDR3 protein. The sample carries about 1 million distinct CDR3 sequences, 35% to 55% recorded once. The sample consisted of blood. Receptors were obtained from an older woman in good health.

The gene calls are TRBV7-9 and TRBJ2-3; the D is unclear. V gave up 5 bases and J gave up 1 base, with 10 bases separating them. CDR1 is SEHNR, CDR2 FQNEAQ, per germline (reference sequence). CDR3 length: 14 residues. CDR3 nucleotide sequence: TGTGCCAGCAGCCTGACGGCTCGCACAGATACGCAGTATTTT. Translated, it gives CASSLTARTDTQYF.

This clonotype was seen more than once but under ten times. The chain has TRBV27 and TRBJ2-3; D is unresolved. Germline values: CDR1 MNHEY, CDR2 SMNVEV (reference sequence). This CDR3 has 15 amino acids. V was trimmed by 3 bases and J by 4 bases, leaving 14 bases between them. The CDR3 here is CASSFTEMFPDTQYF. The CDR3 coding sequence is TGTGCCAGCAGTTTTACAGAGATGTTTCCAGATACGCAGTATTTT.

The rearrangement links TRBV11-2 to TRBJ2-7, with D perhaps TRBD1 or TRBD2 (5 bases each). CDR3 length: 16 residues. The germline gives CDR1 SGHAT, CDR2 FQNNGV. V was shortened by 5 bases and J by 0 bases, with 17 bases between the two germline ends. Here the CDR3 reads CASSPSGTKSSYEQYF. Written as DNA, the CDR3 is TGTGCCAGCAGCCCATCCGGGACCAAAAGCTCCTACGAGCAGTACTTC.

The table lists this clonotype with a few counts. CDR3 sequence (DNA): TGTGCCAGCAGCGTAGACAGGATCAATGAGCAGTTCTTC. It encodes CASSVDRINEQFF. The V and J genes are TRBV7-9 and TRBJ2-1; a possible D gene is TRBD1 (6 bases). The V gene lost 5 bases and the J gene lost 6 bases, with 11 bases spanning the gap. CDR1 SEHNR and CDR2 FQNEAQ come from the germline V gene (reference sequence). This CDR3 comprises 13 residues.

The rearrangement joins TRBV27 to TRBJ2-1, with 7 bases aligning to TRBD2. Germline V gene sequence: CDR1 MNHEY, CDR2 SMNVEV (reference sequence). Trimming at V came to 3 bases and at J to 10 bases, leaving 6 bases not matched to a gene. The CDR3 has 13 amino acids. In DNA, the CDR3 is TGTGCCAGCAGTTTTCGGGAGCGGGGCGAGCAGTTCTTC. Translation: CASSFRERGEQFF.

The V call is TRBV20-1, the J call TRBJ2-1, with 8 bases identical to TRBD1. Germline values: CDR1 DFQATT, CDR2 SNEGSKA (reference sequence). Trimming took 4 bases from V and 6 from J; bases not matched to a gene: 5. This CDR3 has 13 amino acids. CDR3 nucleotide sequence: TGCAGTGCTACAGGGGGCAAAGGCAATGAGCAGTTCTTC. Translated, it gives CSATGGKGNEQFF.

This sequence joins TRBV27 and TRBJ2-7, with 10 bases lining up with TRBD1. In germline, CDR1 is MNHEY, CDR2 SMNVEV (reference sequence). The CDR3 covers 15 residues. Trimming removed 6 bases from V and 5 bases from J; junction bases left unmatched: 10. The chain's CDR3 is CASREGGTGAHEQYF. CDR3 nucleotide sequence: TGTGCCAGCAGAGAGGGAGGGACAGGGGCCCACGAGCAGTACTTC.

This chain links TRBV24-1 with TRBJ2-4, with unresolved D. V was pared by 4 bases and J by 8 bases, with 11 bases between. This CDR3 is 13 amino acids long. Per the germline V gene, CDR1 is KGHDR and CDR2 is SFDVKD. The CDR3 DNA is TGTGCCACCAGTGACCCCCCCGCTGACATTCAGTACTTC. Translated, it gives CATSDPPADIQYF.

Only a few counts were recorded for this clonotype. This chain connects TRBV12-3 or TRBV12-4 to TRBJ2-1, with D possibly matching TRBD2 (6 bases). This CDR3 has 15 residues. V was cut by 7 bases and J by 1 base, with 14 bases left in between. This chain's CDR3 is CASNGREGSYNEQFF. CDR3 nucleotides: TGTGCCAGCAATGGGCGGGAAGGGTCCTACAATGAGCAGTTCTTC.

This clonotype turned up a few times. V and J are TRBV28 and TRBJ2-5; possibly TRBD1 for D (6 bases). CDR3 length equals 15 residues. V was shortened by 1 base and J by 1 base, with 10 bases between the two germline ends. The germline V gene encodes CDR1 MDHEN and CDR2 SYDVKM. The CDR3 here is CASSLYRETQETQYF. The DNA of the CDR3 is TGTGCCAGCAGTTTATACAGGGAAACCCAAGAGACCCAGTACTTC.

V is TRBV4-2 and J is TRBJ1-1; possible D gene TRBD1, 5 bases. The CDR3 runs 15 residues. Trimming removed 4 bases from V and 4 bases from J, with 16 bases in between. Germline CDR1 is LGHNA and CDR2 is YNFKEQ. CDR3 nucleotides: TGTGCCAGCAGCCCCCACAAGGCAGGGTCCACTGAAGCTTTCTTT. As protein: CASSPHKAGSTEAFF.

The gene calls are TRBV24-1 and TRBJ2-1; D gene ambiguous. V was pared by 4 bases and J by 0 bases, with 12 bases between. The length of the CDR3 is 16 residues. Per the germline V gene, CDR1 is KGHDR and CDR2 is SFDVKD. The CDR3 here is CATSDPTPSSYNEQFF. The CDR3 coding sequence is TGTGCCACCAGTGACCCGACACCGAGCTCCTACAATGAGCAGTTCTTC.

CDR3 sequence reads: CASSGLLPGEQYF. The CDR3 DNA is TGTGCCAGCAGTGGACTTTTACCGGGGGAGCAGTACTTC. V and J are TRBV28 and TRBJ2-7; D possibly corresponds to TRBD2 (5 bases). The germline V gene has CDR1 MDHEN and CDR2 SYDVKM. The ends were cut back, 5 bases at V and 7 bases at J, with 15 bases in the middle. The length of the CDR3 is 13 residues.

The chain uses TRBV29-1 and TRBJ1-2, with a tentative D call TRBD1 (6 bases). Per the germline V gene, CDR1 is SQVTM and CDR2 is ANQGSEA. This CDR3 has 13 amino acids. V was shortened by 4 bases and J by 5 bases, with 14 bases between the two germline ends. In DNA, the CDR3 is TGCAGCGTTGGTCGGGGGCTTAGGTATGGCTACACCTTC. This codes for CSVGRGLRYGYTF.

The chain recombines TRBV12-3 or TRBV12-4 with TRBJ1-2, with D unclear. Trimming shortened V by 3 bases and J by 8 bases, and 10 bases separated the two germline ends. The length of the CDR3 is 12 residues. The CDR3 sequence: CASSFPSGGYTF. CDR3 in DNA: TGTGCCAGCAGTTTCCCTAGTGGGGGCTACACCTTC.

Only a few counts were recorded for this clonotype. The chain joins TRBV10-3 to TRBJ2-3; D is unclear. The CDR3 consists of 12 residues. Trimming stripped 2 bases from V and 7 bases from J, with 7 bases between. From germline, CDR1 is ENHRY and CDR2 SYGVKD. The CDR3 spells CAISEGVHTQYF. In DNA form, the CDR3 reads TGTGCCATCAGTGAGGGGGTACATACGCAGTATTTT.

The chain recombines TRBV21-1 with TRBJ1-1; whether TRBD1, the table's D call, matches the DNA was not checked. TRBV21-1 is marked as a pseudogene. The CDR3 contains 14 residues. This CDR3 reads CASTARRGDTEAFF. CDR3 bases: TGTGCCAGCACTGCTCGCAGGGGCGACACTGAAGCTTTCTTT.

In its sample, this clonotype was seen a few times. The chain uses TRBV20-1 and TRBJ2-7, with TRBD2 identical over 10 bases. This CDR3 has 14 residues. The germline V gene has CDR1 DFQATT and CDR2 SNEGSKA (reference sequence). The V and J ends lost 3 bases and 1 base, in that order; junction bases with no gene match: 3. CDR3 nucleotide sequence: TGCAGTGCTAGCGGACTAGCGGTTTCCTACGAGCAGTACTTC. This sequence encodes CSASGLAVSYEQYF.

There are a few counts of this clonotype. The chain combines TRBV20-1 with TRBJ2-7; TRBD2 is a possible D gene (5 bases). Germline V CDR1 and CDR2: DFQATT, SNEGSKA (reference sequence). Trimming pared 5 bases from V and 0 bases from J, leaving 17 bases between. This CDR3 is built from 15 residues. The CDR3 loop is CSAASGLGSSYEQYF. The DNA of the CDR3 is TGCAGTGCTGCTTCTGGATTGGGGAGCTCCTACGAGCAGTACTTC.

This clonotype was counted only a few times. J is TRBJ2-1 and V is TRBV7-6; D is tentatively TRBD1 or TRBD2 (5 bases each). The DNA end favors TRBJ2-7, so the J call may be wrong. Germline V CDR1 and CDR2: SGHVS, FNYEAQ. The CDR3 sequence is 13 residues long. The CDR3 is CASSLVAGSEQYF. The CDR3, as DNA: TGTGCCAGCAGCTTAGTGGCAGGGAGCGAGCAGTACTTC.

The V gene is TRBV2, the J gene TRBJ2-2; no firm D call. Trimming shortened V by 1 base and J by 6 bases, and 6 bases separated the two germline ends. CDR1 and CDR2 from the germline V gene are SNHLY and FYNNEI. CDR3 length: 13 residues. This chain's CDR3 is CASSEGAAGELFF. CDR3 DNA sequence: TGTGCCAGCAGTGAAGGCGCAGCCGGGGAGCTGTTTTTT.

The gene calls are TRBV27 and TRBJ2-3; 7 bases match TRBD1. V shed 5 bases and J 5 bases; nucleotides not matched to a gene: 10. The CDR3 has 15 amino acids. CDR1 MNHEY and CDR2 SMNVEV come from the germline V gene (reference sequence). The CDR3, as DNA: TGTGCCAGCAGTAGGCCGGGACAGACAAAAGATACGCAGTATTTT. Its protein is CASSRPGQTKDTQYF.